Listed below are T cell receptor beta chains from one sample, sequenced in a study of PD-1 blockade in classical Hodgkin lymphoma. Assay: immunoSEQ multiplex PCR; the TCRdb copy retains only in-frame clones and omits some. The top ten clones hold around 9.5% of a sample with about 39,000 clones, 75% to 85% of them seen once. This specimen consisted of peripheral blood mononuclear cells (PBMCs), obtained before the fourth cycle of nivolumab. Receptor source: a human donor with classical Hodgkin lymphoma. Both conserved end residues are part of each CDR3. A D gene is named only where the DNA matches it firmly. A clone size is listed for some rows: how often the clone was seen (once, few, many), or a class if it is expanded.

>.|14|.|TRBV27|TRBJ2-5
TGTGCCAGCAGTTGGGGACGTTACCAGGAGACCCAGTACTTC
CASSWGRYQETQYF
>.|16|TRBD2|TRBV19|TRBJ2-3
TGTGCCAGTAGTCAACTGGGTAGCGGGGCTCAGCGAACGCAGTATTTT
CASSQLGSGAQRTQYF
>.|11|.|TRBV6-5|TRBJ2-7
TGTGCCAGCAGCGACAGGAAGGTGCAGTACTTC
CASSDRKVQYF
>.|15|.|TRBV9|TRBJ2-1
TGTGCCAGCAGCGTCCGGGACCAACGGGGCAATGAGCAGTTCTTC
CASSVRDQRGNEQFF
>.|12|.|TRBV11-1|TRBJ1-6
TGTGCCAGCAGCTCATATAATTCACCCCTCCACTTT
CASSSYNSPLHF
>.|14|TRBD1|TRBV6-6|TRBJ1-5
TGTGCCAGCAGTTATGGACAGGGGAGTCAGCCCCAGCATTTT
CASSYGQGSQPQHF
>.|15|TRBD2|TRBV7-7|TRBJ2-2
TGTGCTAGCAGCTCAGGACTAGCGGGGACCGGGGAGCTGTTTTTT
CASSSGLAGTGELFF
>.|11|.|TRBV2|TRBJ1-4
TGTGCCAGCAGCCTTTGGGAAAAACTGTTTTTT
CASSLWEKLFF
>few|16|TRBD2|TRBV11-3|TRBJ2-2
TGTGCCAGCAGCTCAAGGACTAGCGGGGGCACCGGGGAGCTGTTTTTT
CASSSRTSGGTGELFF
>.|15|.|TRBV6-1|TRBJ1-2
TGTGCCACCATCAATACCTTGGCAGGGAACTATGGCTACACCTTC
CATINTLAGNYGYTF
>few|15|TRBD1|TRBV11-2|TRBJ2-3
TGTGCCAGCAGTTTGGACCGAGCGGGCGGGACAGGTCGATGTTTT
CASSLDRAGGTGRCF
>.|14|.|TRBV10-3|TRBJ1-2
TGTGCCATCAGCAGGGGCGTCTGGCTGAGTGGCTACACCTTC
CAISRGVWLSGYTF
>.|13|.|TRBV4-1|TRBJ2-7
TGCGCCAGCAGCCAAGATGTCAGATACGAGCAGTACTTC
CASSQDVRYEQYF
>.|16|TRBD2|TRBV9|TRBJ2-3
TGTGCCAGCAGCCTCCGGGGAAGCGGGGGGGATGATACGCAGTATTTT
CASSLRGSGGDDTQYF
>.|15|.|TRBV18|TRBJ1-1
TGTGCCAGCTCACCGTACGAGGTCTCGAACACTGAAGCTTTCTTT
CASSPYEVSNTEAFF
>.|16|TRBD2|TRBV27|TRBJ2-7
TGTGCCAGCAGTTTATCCGCGGGGGACCTCTCCTACGAGCAGTACTTC
CASSLSAGDLSYEQYF
>.|13|.|TRBV7-9|TRBJ2-3
TGTGCCAGCAGCTTAGACCTCACAGATACGCAGTATTTT
CASSLDLTDTQYF